These 6 T cell receptor beta chains were sequenced from one sample in a study of T cell clones after liver transplantation. Measured with immunoSEQ multiplex PCR; TCRdb has only the in-frame clones, and not every one. The sample has tens of thousands of clones, nearly 95% seen once; the top ten hold 0.85% to 1%. The sample in question was CD4+ T cells from blood, obtained roughly 25 months after liver transplant. The receptors originated from a human patient who received a liver transplant. The graft donor may account for some of the T cells.

The chain employs TRBV5-5 and TRBJ1-2; weak D call: TRBD1 (6 bases). The germline V and J ends were trimmed by 0 bases and 3 bases, with 18 bases remaining between them. CDR1 is SGHKS and CDR2 is YYEKEE in the germline V gene (reference sequence). The length of the CDR3 is 17 residues. CDR3 nucleotide sequence: TGTGCCAGCAGCTTGGCGGTATTGGGCAGGGGTGACTATGGCTACACCTTC. It encodes CASSLAVLGRGDYGYTF.

This sequence joins TRBV29-1 and TRBJ1-1; D is perhaps TRBD1 (5 bases). CDR3 length equals 12 residues. Germline lookup yields CDR1 SQVTM and CDR2 ANQGSEA. V dropped 1 base and J dropped 5 bases, with 8 bases sitting between them. DNA for the CDR3: TGCAGCGTTGAAGGACAGAAGACTGAAGCTTTCTTT. It specifies CSVEGQKTEAFF.

The rearrangement joins TRBV2 to TRBJ1-1; possible D gene TRBD1, 5 bases. With 3 bases removed from V and 7 bases from J, the gap between germline ends came to 12 bases. The CDR3 has 13 amino acids. CDR1 is SNHLY, CDR2 FYNNEI, per germline. The CDR3 DNA sequence: TGTGCCAGCAGTGATTCGCAGGGAGGTGAAGCTTTCTTT. Translated, it gives CASSDSQGGEAFF.

In its sample, this clone was seen once. The gene calls are TRBV6-6 and TRBJ2-2, with D tentatively TRBD2 (7 bases). The V gene lost 1 base and the J gene lost 5 bases, with 11 bases spanning the gap. The CDR3 extends over 15 amino acids. Germline V lookup: CDR1 MNHNY, CDR2 SVGAGI (reference sequence). CDR3 DNA: TGTGCCAGCAGTTACTTCAGGGGACTAACCGGGGAGCTGTTTTTT. It translates to CASSYFRGLTGELFF.

The rearrangement links TRBV7-9 to TRBJ2-3; 9 bases are shared with TRBD1. Germline lookup yields CDR1 SEHNR and CDR2 FQNEAQ (reference sequence). V lost 5 bases to trimming and J lost 1 base; unmatched junction nucleotides: 7. This CDR3 region has 16 residues. CDR3 coding DNA: TGTGCCAGCAGCCGCACGACAGGGGGAGGCACAGATACGCAGTATTTT. It encodes CASSRTTGGGTDTQYF.

The chain recombines TRBV6-1 with TRBJ1-4; D uncertain. CDR1 is MNHNS and CDR2 is SASEGT in the germline V gene. The CDR3 has 13 residues. The V and J ends lost 6 bases and 5 bases respectively, with 10 bases between them. The CDR3 DNA follows: TGTGCCAGCAGATTTACGGGGAATGAAAAACTGTTTTTT. Its translation is CASRFTGNEKLFF.